The rows below give T cell receptor beta chains drawn from one sample of a study of post-analysis software for immune sequencing data. MiXCR, run by TCRdb on the PCR reads, gives a single entry per CDR3 protein. The sample has hundreds of thousands of distinct CDR3 sequences, less than 35% seen once. Source material: blood. These receptors originate from a girl aged 10 to 17 with multiple sclerosis. Both conserved end residues are part of each CDR3. D genes are given only for firm matches. Clone size is given for some rows only: seen once, a few or many times, or a class if the clone is expanded.

clone size: .; J gene: TRBJ2-3; D gene: .; V gene: TRBV7-9; CDR3 protein: CASSPRTMTTDTQYF; CDR3 DNA: TGTGCCAGCAGCCCTAGGACTATGACGACAGATACGCAGTATTTT
clone size: few; J gene: TRBJ2-7; D gene: .; V gene: TRBV27; CDR3 protein: CASSPLGQIYEQYF; CDR3 DNA: TGTGCCAGCAGTCCCCTCGGGCAGATCTACGAGCAGTACTTC
clone size: .; J gene: TRBJ2-2; D gene: TRBD2; V gene: TRBV3-1; CDR3 protein: CASSQGLAGDLANTGELFF; CDR3 DNA: TGTGCCAGCAGCCAAGGACTAGCGGGAGATTTGGCGAACACCGGGGAGCTGTTTTTT
clone size: many; J gene: TRBJ2-6; D gene: .; V gene: TRBV29-1; CDR3 protein: CSASGPGANVLTF; CDR3 DNA: TGCAGCGCCTCAGGGCCAGGGGCCAACGTCCTGACTTTC
clone size: .; J gene: TRBJ2-3; D gene: .; V gene: TRBV6-6; CDR3 protein: CASSYSVKITDTQYF; CDR3 DNA: TGTGCCAGCAGTTACTCTGTCAAAATAACAGATACGCAGTATTTT
clone size: many; J gene: TRBJ2-5; D gene: .; V gene: TRBV3-1; CDR3 protein: CASSQGVRRGAEETQYF; CDR3 DNA: TGTGCCAGCAGCCAAGGGGTCCGGAGAGGGGCGGAAGAGACCCAGTACTTC
clone size: few; J gene: TRBJ1-2; D gene: .; V gene: TRBV10-2; CDR3 protein: CASTGSGIGGYTF; CDR3 DNA: TGCGCCAGTACAGGGTCCGGGATTGGAGGCTACACCTTC
clone size: many; J gene: TRBJ2-7; D gene: .; V gene: TRBV29-1; CDR3 protein: CSAGGGANYEQYF; CDR3 DNA: TGCAGCGCCGGGGGCGGGGCAAACTACGAGCAGTACTTC
clone size: few; J gene: TRBJ1-2; D gene: .; V gene: TRBV20-1; CDR3 protein: CSALRRGYTF; CDR3 DNA: TGCAGTGCCCTGCGGCGAGGCTACACCTTC
clone size: .; J gene: TRBJ2-7; D gene: .; V gene: TRBV4-1; CDR3 protein: CASSQGHGTLYEQYF; CDR3 DNA: TGCGCCAGCAGCCAAGGGCACGGGACACTCTACGAGCAGTACTTC
clone size: many; J gene: TRBJ1-6; D gene: .; V gene: TRBV12-3/TRBV12-4; CDR3 protein: CASSGTRDSPLHF; CDR3 DNA: TGTGCCAGCAGTGGAACGCGGGATTCACCCCTCCACTTT
clone size: many; J gene: TRBJ1-1; D gene: .; V gene: TRBV28; CDR3 protein: CASSHTGFTEAFF; CDR3 DNA: TGTGCCAGCAGTCACACAGGGTTCACTGAAGCTTTCTTT
clone size: few; J gene: TRBJ1-4; D gene: .; V gene: TRBV5-1; CDR3 protein: CASSLDGRANEKLFF; CDR3 DNA: TGCGCCAGCAGCTTGGATGGCAGGGCGAATGAAAAACTGTTTTTT
clone size: few; J gene: TRBJ2-3; D gene: .; V gene: TRBV12-3/TRBV12-4; CDR3 protein: CASSLGPVEGTDTQYF; CDR3 DNA: TGTGCCAGCAGTTTGGGGCCAGTCGAGGGCACAGATACGCAGTATTTT
clone size: many; J gene: TRBJ1-2; D gene: .; V gene: TRBV10-3; CDR3 protein: CAITDSWVDGYTF; CDR3 DNA: TGTGCCATCACTGATAGTTGGGTGGATGGCTACACCTTC
clone size: .; J gene: TRBJ1-5; D gene: .; V gene: TRBV28; CDR3 protein: CASRARGAQPQHF; CDR3 DNA: TGTGCCAGCAGGGCCCGGGGGGCCCAGCCCCAGCATTTT
clone size: .; J gene: TRBJ1-4; D gene: .; V gene: TRBV6-1; CDR3 protein: CASSEREAATNEKLFF; CDR3 DNA: TGTGCCAGCAGTGAGAGAGAAGCGGCAACTAATGAAAAACTGTTTTTT
clone size: few; J gene: TRBJ2-1; D gene: TRBD1; V gene: TRBV27; CDR3 protein: CASSHRDRAPHEQFF; CDR3 DNA: TGTGCCAGCAGTCACCGGGACAGGGCCCCCCATGAGCAGTTCTTC
clone size: .; J gene: TRBJ1-1; D gene: TRBD1; V gene: TRBV10-3; CDR3 protein: CAIRGTGGMSEAFF; CDR3 DNA: TGTGCCATCAGAGGGACAGGGGGCATGAGTGAAGCTTTCTTT
clone size: .; J gene: TRBJ1-1; D gene: .; V gene: TRBV20-1; CDR3 protein: CSASLGQPWLAEAFF; CDR3 DNA: TGCAGTGCTAGTCTGGGCCAACCCTGGCTGGCTGAAGCTTTCTTT
clone size: few; J gene: TRBJ2-5; D gene: TRBD2; V gene: TRBV9; CDR3 protein: CASSVSSGSGETQYF; CDR3 DNA: TGTGCCAGCAGCGTATCTAGCGGGAGCGGAGAGACCCAGTACTTC
clone size: .; J gene: TRBJ2-1; D gene: .; V gene: TRBV4-2; CDR3 protein: CASSQEGQGILSSYGQFF; CDR3 DNA: TGTGCCAGCAGCCAAGAAGGGCAGGGAATACTGAGCTCCTACGGGCAGTTCTTC
clone size: few; J gene: TRBJ2-3; D gene: .; V gene: TRBV5-1; CDR3 protein: CASSWRTDTQYF; CDR3 DNA: TGCGCCAGCAGCTGGCGCACAGATACGCAGTATTTT
clone size: .; J gene: TRBJ1-1; D gene: .; V gene: TRBV18; CDR3 protein: CASSPLQDPNTEAFF; CDR3 DNA: TGTGCCAGCTCACCGCTACAGGATCCGAACACTGAAGCTTTCTTT
clone size: .; J gene: TRBJ1-6; D gene: TRBD1; V gene: TRBV27; CDR3 protein: CASSLKDDRALLGSPLHF; CDR3 DNA: TGTGCCAGCAGTTTAAAGGACGACAGGGCCTTGCTGGGTTCACCCCTCCACTTT
clone size: .; J gene: TRBJ2-3; D gene: TRBD2; V gene: TRBV4-3; CDR3 protein: CASSQDATSATDTQYF; CDR3 DNA: TGCGCCAGCAGCCAAGATGCGACTAGCGCCACAGATACGCAGTATTTT
clone size: few; J gene: TRBJ2-5; D gene: TRBD2; V gene: TRBV27; CDR3 protein: CASSPKRGLSTQYF; CDR3 DNA: TGTGCCAGCAGTCCTAAGCGGGGCCTATCCACCCAGTACTTC
clone size: .; J gene: TRBJ1-5; D gene: .; V gene: TRBV6-6; CDR3 protein: CASRAGRPHQPQHF; CDR3 DNA: TGTGCCAGCAGAGCCGGAAGGCCCCATCAGCCCCAGCATTTT
clone size: .; J gene: TRBJ1-2; D gene: TRBD1; V gene: TRBV4-2; CDR3 protein: CASSQSDRAKWAGYTF; CDR3 DNA: TGTGCCAGCAGCCAATCCGACAGGGCCAAGTGGGCTGGCTACACCTTC
clone size: .; J gene: TRBJ2-7; D gene: TRBD2; V gene: TRBV5-1; CDR3 protein: CASSLESSGEQYF; CDR3 DNA: TGCGCCAGCAGCTTGGAGTCTAGCGGGGAGCAGTACTTC
clone size: .; J gene: TRBJ2-5; D gene: .; V gene: TRBV3-1; CDR3 protein: CASSQDPLTSSRQYF; CDR3 DNA: TGTGCCAGCAGCCAAGACCCACTGACCTCCAGTCGGCAGTACTTC
clone size: .; J gene: TRBJ2-6; D gene: .; V gene: TRBV10-3; CDR3 protein: CAISEPTTGFGANVLTF; CDR3 DNA: TGTGCCATCAGTGAACCGACTACAGGGTTCGGGGCCAACGTCCTGACTTTC
clone size: .; J gene: TRBJ2-1; D gene: TRBD2; V gene: TRBV20-1; CDR3 protein: CSARDPPSGSSYNEQFF; CDR3 DNA: TGCAGTGCTAGAGATCCCCCGAGCGGGAGCTCCTACAATGAGCAGTTCTTC
clone size: .; J gene: TRBJ1-1; D gene: .; V gene: TRBV6-6; CDR3 protein: CASSDGTPNTEAFF; CDR3 DNA: TGTGCCAGCAGTGACGGGACACCTAACACTGAAGCTTTCTTT
clone size: few; J gene: TRBJ2-3; D gene: TRBD2; V gene: TRBV6-2/TRBV6-3; CDR3 protein: CASSYSWLAGADTQYF; CDR3 DNA: TGTGCCAGCAGTTACTCGTGGCTAGCGGGAGCCGATACGCAGTATTTT
clone size: few; J gene: TRBJ2-7; D gene: .; V gene: TRBV20-1; CDR3 protein: CSARALPTGMVDEQYF; CDR3 DNA: TGCAGTGCTAGAGCCCTGCCTACGGGAATGGTCGACGAGCAGTACTTC
clone size: .; J gene: TRBJ2-7; D gene: .; V gene: TRBV6-2/TRBV6-3; CDR3 protein: CASSFSVWSSYNEQYF; CDR3 DNA: TGTGCCAGCAGTTTTAGTGTGTGGAGCTCCTACAATGAGCAGTACTTC
clone size: .; J gene: TRBJ2-7; D gene: TRBD1; V gene: TRBV4-3; CDR3 protein: CASSSRTGVYEQYF; CDR3 DNA: TGCGCCAGCAGCTCGCGGACAGGGGTCTACGAGCAGTACTTC
clone size: few; J gene: TRBJ2-1; D gene: TRBD2; V gene: TRBV14; CDR3 protein: CASSPMGGSTHEQFF; CDR3 DNA: TGTGCCAGCAGCCCCATGGGCGGGAGTACGCATGAGCAGTTCTTC
clone size: .; J gene: TRBJ2-1; D gene: .; V gene: TRBV7-9; CDR3 protein: CASSRGLSDEQFF; CDR3 DNA: TGTGCCAGCAGCCGAGGTCTCTCGGATGAGCAGTTCTTC
clone size: .; J gene: TRBJ2-3; D gene: .; V gene: TRBV20-1; CDR3 protein: CSAPNRLQVEVTDTQYF; CDR3 DNA: TGCAGTGCCCCCAACCGTCTCCAGGTGGAGGTCACAGATACGCAGTATTTT
clone size: .; J gene: TRBJ1-1; D gene: TRBD1; V gene: TRBV7-9; CDR3 protein: CASTSWGQTARGNTEAFF; CDR3 DNA: TGTGCCAGCACCTCCTGGGGACAGACTGCCCGAGGGAACACTGAAGCTTTCTTT
clone size: few; J gene: TRBJ2-3; D gene: .; V gene: TRBV4-3; CDR3 protein: CASSQGGAGVTDTQYF; CDR3 DNA: TGCGCCAGCAGCCAAGGCGGGGCAGGGGTCACAGATACGCAGTATTTT
clone size: .; J gene: TRBJ2-7; D gene: TRBD1; V gene: TRBV27; CDR3 protein: CASSLEGTVPYEQYF; CDR3 DNA: TGTGCCAGCAGTTTGGAAGGGACAGTTCCCTACGAGCAGTACTTC
clone size: .; J gene: TRBJ2-1; D gene: TRBD2; V gene: TRBV7-2; CDR3 protein: CASSSIAGGGNEQFF; CDR3 DNA: TGTGCCAGCAGCTCTATAGCGGGGGGGGGCAATGAGCAGTTCTTC
clone size: few; J gene: TRBJ1-3; D gene: .; V gene: TRBV12-3/TRBV12-4; CDR3 protein: CASSFTNSGNTIYF; CDR3 DNA: TGTGCCAGCAGTTTCACCAACTCTGGAAACACCATATATTTT
clone size: few; J gene: TRBJ2-4; D gene: .; V gene: TRBV18; CDR3 protein: CASSPLVGQGENIQYF; CDR3 DNA: TGTGCCAGCTCACCACTGGTGGGGCAGGGTGAGAACATTCAGTACTTC
clone size: few; J gene: TRBJ1-2; D gene: TRBD1; V gene: TRBV10-3; CDR3 protein: CAVSVAGGPGDGYTF; CDR3 DNA: TGTGCCGTCAGCGTGGCAGGGGGGCCAGGGGATGGCTACACCTTC
clone size: .; J gene: TRBJ2-3; D gene: TRBD1; V gene: TRBV18; CDR3 protein: CASSPARGKVDTQYF; CDR3 DNA: TGTGCCAGCTCACCAGCCAGGGGGAAGGTGGATACGCAGTATTTT
clone size: .; J gene: TRBJ2-2; D gene: TRBD2; V gene: TRBV7-2; CDR3 protein: CASSRSLAEVNTGELFF; CDR3 DNA: TGTGCCAGCAGCCGATCACTAGCGGAAGTTAACACCGGGGAGCTGTTTTTT
clone size: .; J gene: TRBJ2-7; D gene: .; V gene: TRBV20-1; CDR3 protein: CSAKKLTNRYEQYF; CDR3 DNA: TGCAGTGCTAAAAAGCTCACGAACCGTTACGAGCAGTACTTC
clone size: .; J gene: TRBJ1-2; D gene: .; V gene: TRBV12-3/TRBV12-4; CDR3 protein: CASSSPGYGYTF; CDR3 DNA: TGTGCCAGCAGTTCTCCGGGCTATGGCTACACCTTC